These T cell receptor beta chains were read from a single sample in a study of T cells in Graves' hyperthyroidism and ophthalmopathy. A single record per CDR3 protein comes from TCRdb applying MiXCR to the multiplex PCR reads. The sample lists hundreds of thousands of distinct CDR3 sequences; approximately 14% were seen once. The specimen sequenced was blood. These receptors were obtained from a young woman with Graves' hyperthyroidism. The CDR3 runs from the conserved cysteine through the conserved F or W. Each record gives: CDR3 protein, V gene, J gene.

CDR3aa: CSARDPKVDYGYTF; v_gene: TRBV20-1; j_gene: TRBJ1-2
CDR3aa: CSADGQGAPFANYGYTF; v_gene: TRBV20-1; j_gene: TRBJ1-2
CDR3aa: CASSYSSIGREDGYTF; v_gene: TRBV6-2/TRBV6-3; j_gene: TRBJ1-2
CDR3aa: CASSGGGGLAAQPQHF; v_gene: TRBV6-1; j_gene: TRBJ1-5
CDR3aa: CASSDLVFGVLSYEQYF; v_gene: TRBV2; j_gene: TRBJ2-7
CDR3aa: CASSSSNPGTQTLHF; v_gene: TRBV28; j_gene: TRBJ1-6
CDR3aa: CASSFTGTANTGELFF; v_gene: TRBV7-2; j_gene: TRBJ2-2
CDR3aa: CASSLGGTGDTQYF; v_gene: TRBV5-1; j_gene: TRBJ2-3
CDR3aa: CAGSSLGEAFF; v_gene: TRBV28; j_gene: TRBJ1-1
CDR3aa: CATSRDLQGPNTGELFF; v_gene: TRBV15; j_gene: TRBJ2-2
CDR3aa: CASSEDRTSPNIHEQFF; v_gene: TRBV7-9; j_gene: TRBJ2-1
CDR3aa: CASSWAVHYGYTF; v_gene: TRBV6-2/TRBV6-3; j_gene: TRBJ1-2
CDR3aa: CASSLSLSIEQYF; v_gene: TRBV7-8; j_gene: TRBJ2-7
CDR3aa: CSAPRYEQYF; v_gene: TRBV20-1; j_gene: TRBJ2-7
CDR3aa: CASSLGQPQETQYF; v_gene: TRBV7-7; j_gene: TRBJ2-5
CDR3aa: CASSLEAGRSKKLFF; v_gene: TRBV5-1; j_gene: TRBJ1-4
CDR3aa: CANSSRDNNQPQHF; v_gene: TRBV6-2/TRBV6-3; j_gene: TRBJ1-5
CDR3aa: CASSATGTSGRAGTGKLFF; v_gene: TRBV28; j_gene: TRBJ2-2
CDR3aa: CASSSGTVRETQYF; v_gene: TRBV5-1; j_gene: TRBJ2-5
CDR3aa: CASRRQGPGNQPQHF; v_gene: TRBV12-3/TRBV12-4; j_gene: TRBJ1-5
CDR3aa: CASRGVLSETQYF; v_gene: TRBV19; j_gene: TRBJ2-5
CDR3aa: CASSLSASGRTQETQYF; v_gene: TRBV28; j_gene: TRBJ2-5
CDR3aa: CASSSTSETQYF; v_gene: TRBV11-2; j_gene: TRBJ2-5
CDR3aa: CSVLRDQETQYF; v_gene: TRBV29-1; j_gene: TRBJ2-5